Listed below are T cell receptor beta chains from one sample, sequenced in a study of cytomegalovirus exposure and HLA in healthy donors. Produced via immunoSEQ multiplex PCR; TCRdb's table is partial and in-frame only. The sample holds some 160,000 clones, 65% to 80% seen once. Sequenced: PBMCs. These receptor sequences come from a woman between 35 and 50 years old in good health and CMV-seropositive. CDR3s leave out the opening cysteine and the closing phenylalanine or tryptophan. D genes are given only for firm matches.

d_gene	v_gene	j_gene	CDR3aa
.	TRBV6-6	TRBJ2-2	ASSFRTGTGELF
TRBD1	TRBV9	TRBJ2-2	ASTTGVSDTGELF
.	TRBV19	TRBJ1-6	ASSAQKTSPLH
.	TRBV18	TRBJ2-3	ASSLRGAVGTDTQY
.	TRBV5-1	TRBJ2-3	ASSLGAVRDTQY
TRBD1	TRBV2	TRBJ1-4	ASSPDRVNEKLF
.	TRBV7-2	TRBJ2-3	ASSLVGGGRNTDTQY
.	TRBV30	TRBJ1-1	AWSVRIGQSAAF
TRBD2	TRBV28	TRBJ2-6	ASSPERGGSGANVLT
TRBD1	TRBV29-1	TRBJ2-7	SVNLMTGLSYEQY
TRBD2	TRBV7-2	TRBJ2-1	ASSPGGGGYYNEQF
TRBD1	TRBV5-5	TRBJ1-4	ASSLGGGTANEKLF
TRBD1	TRBV19	TRBJ1-5	ASSPTDRARNQPQH
TRBD1	TRBV7-2	TRBJ1-4	ASSRDRSISNEKLF
.	TRBV12-5	TRBJ1-6	ASPKASSNSPLH